This TCR beta chain was obtained from a study of shared clonotypes between healthy human individuals. Sequencing used immunoSEQ multiplex PCR; TCRdb keeps in-frame clones, though not all of them. The sample has about 2.1 million clones; just over 90% are singletons. Deletions cut 5 bases from V and 7 bases from J, with 14 bases between. This CDR3 spans 14 amino acids. Germline-derived CDR1 and CDR2 are SGHTA and FQGNSA. This clone has just one count. Positive CCR7 selection of CD45RO-negative cells yielded the naive CD8 cells, and terminally differentiated effector memory CD45RA+ cells were excluded. The sequencing sample was made of naive CD8+ T cells from PBMCs. The gene calls are TRBV7-2 and TRBJ2-2, with D perhaps TRBD2 (5 bases). This receptor was identified in a man aged 18 to 29 in good health. Some clones in this sample may be carry-over from other donors' samples. CDR3 loop: CASSQTTRGGELFF. The CDR3 nucleotides are TGTGCCAGCAGCCAGACTACTAGAGGCGGGGAGCTGTTTTTT.